Listed here are 10 T cell receptor beta chains from one sample, sequenced in a study of vaccination and CD4 T cells after COVID-19. Once obtained from cultured CD4+ T cells, the DNA was sequenced using the Oncomine TCR Beta short-read assay. TCRdb analysed the PCR reads with MiXCR anew, one entry per CDR3 protein. The table has roughly 12,000 distinct CDR3 sequences, 47% seen once; the top ten hold just over 20%. Which antigens these TCRs recognize remains unknown. The treatment denotes: roughly 10-day PBMC culture with coronavirus spike peptide pools or control peptides (ViraFEST assay). The material sequenced was CD4+ T cells from blood, cultured in vitro. The receptors were gathered from a human donor who had recovered from COVID-19.

The chain carries TRBV2 and TRBJ1-4; D may be TRBD1 (5 bases). Germline CDR1 SNHLY, CDR2 FYNNEI. V gave up 0 bases and J gave up 8 bases, with 13 bases separating them. The CDR3 has 15 amino acids. For the CDR3, the DNA is TGTGCCAGCAGTGAAGCTGCGGGGGATGGGGAAAAACTGTTTTTT. It yields the protein CASSEAAGDGEKLFF.

J is TRBJ2-2 and V is TRBV10-3, with D tentatively TRBD1 or TRBD2 (6 bases each). Trimming removed 8 bases from V and 4 bases from J, with 20 bases in between. Germline V CDR1 and CDR2: ENHRY, SYGVKD. The CDR3 is 16 amino acids. The CDR3 region has the DNA TGTGCCATCGGAATCCCGGAGGGGGTTTCCACCGGGGAGCTGTTTTTT. It translates to CAIGIPEGVSTGELFF.

The V and J genes are TRBV19 and TRBJ2-1; 8 bases agree with TRBD2. Germline V lookup: CDR1 LNHDA, CDR2 SQIVND (reference sequence). Losses at the gene ends were 7 bases for V and 7 bases for J; bases not matched to a gene: 12. This CDR3 is built from 15 residues. CDR3 residues: CASTDSGTGGNEQFF. As DNA, the CDR3 is TGTGCCAGTACCGATAGCGGGACCGGGGGGAATGAGCAGTTCTTC.

This clonotype showed up just a few times. The rearrangement joins TRBV7-2 to TRBJ2-2, with D uncertain. Per germline, CDR1 SGHTA and CDR2 FQGNSA. Trimming removed 1 base at V and 4 bases at J, with 16 bases between. The CDR3 has 17 amino acids. The CDR3 here is CASSLEGRPGLTGELFF. Written as DNA, the CDR3 is TGTGCCAGCAGCTTAGAGGGTAGGCCCGGCCTCACCGGGGAGCTGTTTTTT.

The chain uses TRBV7-2 and TRBJ2-3, with D perhaps TRBD1 (6 bases). V was cut by 5 bases and J by 3 bases, with 12 bases left in between. This CDR3 is built from 14 residues. The germline gives CDR1 SGHTA, CDR2 FQGNSA. CDR3 protein: CASSRQQGTDTQYF. DNA of the CDR3: TGTGCCAGCAGCCGACAACAGGGTACAGATACGCAGTATTTT.

The chain joins TRBV7-8 to TRBJ1-2, with D possibly being TRBD1 (6 bases). Per germline, CDR1 SGHVS and CDR2 FQNEAQ. This CDR3 contains 15 residues. V lost 4 bases and J lost 7, with 19 bases in between. CDR3 amino acids: CASSSRWGARSGYTF. In nucleotides, the CDR3 is TGTGCCAGCAGCTCCCGGTGGGGGGCGCGTAGTGGCTACACCTTC.

The chain links TRBV27 to TRBJ1-4, with D uncertain. The CDR3 is 17 amino acids. With 4 bases removed from V and 0 bases from J, the gap between germline ends came to 15 bases. Germline CDR1 and CDR2: MNHEY and SMNVEV (reference sequence). The CDR3 protein is CASSSTRDPTTNEKLFF. The CDR3 DNA reads TGTGCCAGCAGTTCAACAAGAGATCCTACAACTAATGAAAAACTGTTTTTT.

The chain carries TRBV6-2 or TRBV6-3 and TRBJ2-1, with 7 nucleotides matching TRBD2. This CDR3 is 15 amino acids long. V was pared by 0 bases and J by 8 bases, with 7 bases of the junction left unmatched. CDR1 is MNHEY and CDR2 is SVGEGT in the germline V gene. CDR3 bases: TGTGCCAGCAGTTACTCGGGGGGAGGGCCTTATGAGCAGTTCTTC. This encodes CASSYSGGGPYEQFF.

The rearrangement links TRBV3-1 to TRBJ2-5, with 11 bases lining up with TRBD2. The length of the CDR3 is 18 residues. In germline, CDR1 is LGHDT, CDR2 YNNKEL (reference sequence). V trimming: 0 bases; J trimming: 5 bases; junction bases outside the gene matches: 11. CDR3 sequence: CASSQERRLAGGGETQYF. Here the CDR3 DNA reads TGTGCCAGCAGCCAAGAGAGGCGGCTAGCGGGAGGTGGGGAGACCCAGTACTTC.

The chain carries TRBV7-2 and TRBJ2-7; TRBD2 matches at 14 bases. Germline assignment: CDR1 SGHTA and CDR2 FQGNSA. This CDR3 spans 16 amino acids. V lost 1 base, J lost 3 bases, and 2 bases stayed unmatched. The CDR3 sequence is CASSLGGLAGDYEQYF. CDR3 DNA sequence: TGTGCCAGCAGCTTAGGGGGACTAGCGGGAGACTACGAGCAGTACTTC.